This entry describes one T cell receptor beta chain. The data are from a study of blood T cell repertoires in COVID-19. Study background: From the United States, Italy and Spain came samples of acute and convalescent COVID-19.

Trimming shortened V by 4 bases and J by 1 base, and 11 bases separated the two germline ends. The CDR3 runs to 14 residues. Germline CDR1 reads SGHRS; CDR2 reads YFSETQ. Original methodology: Reference gene primer amplification yielded estimated nucleated cell counts. This table comes from immunoSEQ multiplex PCR, and its TCRdb copy is limited to in-frame clones, with some not included. The V and J calls and clone size come from that table; D and trimming were worked out from the DNA. The sample lists about 190,000 clones; roughly 80% were seen once. The J gene is TRBJ1-1, the V gene TRBV5-1; no clear D gene. The sequence derives from a middle-aged man who had recovered from COVID-19. What was sequenced was peripheral blood. DNA of the CDR3: TGCGCCAGCAGCCTCGTGCGAGGGAACACTGAAGCTTTCTTT. Translating it yields CASSLVRGNTEAFF.